The following is a T cell receptor (beta chain) sequence with its context. Its specificity is unknown. This entry belongs to a study of T cells in Graves' hyperthyroidism and ophthalmopathy. Broader study findings: Most thyroid clonotypes expanded above 0.001 were also detected in blood.

From germline, CDR1 is MDHEN and CDR2 SYDVKM. V dropped 6 bases and J dropped 9 bases, with 12 bases sitting between them. This CDR3 spans 12 amino acids. TCR beta CDR3 regions were amplified from RNA. TCR CDR3 regions were first amplified by RT-PCR with HTBI primers. From the multiplex PCR reads, TCRdb called clonotypes with MiXCR, one entry per CDR3 protein. The data hold more than 550,000 distinct CDR3 sequences, with about 18% observed a single time. The chain uses TRBV28 and TRBJ1-5, with a weak D call TRBD1 (5 bases). The source material was blood. The sequence derives from a middle-aged man with Graves' hyperthyroidism. The CDR3 DNA reads TGTGCCAGCAGACCCCCCGGGGGGCCCCAGCATTTT. Translation: CASRPPGGPQHF.